This T cell receptor beta chain was documented in a study of response to subunit inactivated influenza vaccine. Study-level points and caveats: Researchers suggested that each seasonal influenza vaccination recruits few new T cells.

This clonotype was seen a handful of times. The antigen remains undetermined. The CDR3 totals 14 residues. V lost 0 bases to trimming and J lost 3 bases; unmatched junction nucleotides: 2. Germline CDR1 and CDR2: LNHNV and YYDKDF (reference sequence). Each CDR3 protein is one row after TCRdb ran MiXCR on the RT-PCR reads. The table has approximately 490,000 distinct CDR3 sequences, less than 7.5% seen once. This specimen was PBMCs from blood, taken around 25 months after vaccination. The source is a man between 45 and 75 years old who received an inactivated influenza vaccine. V usage is TRBV15 and J usage is TRBJ2-7; 7 positions match TRBD2. Written as DNA, the CDR3 is TGTGCCACCAGCAGAGACCTAGCGGTCTACGAGCAGTACTTC. It codes for CATSRDLAVYEQYF.